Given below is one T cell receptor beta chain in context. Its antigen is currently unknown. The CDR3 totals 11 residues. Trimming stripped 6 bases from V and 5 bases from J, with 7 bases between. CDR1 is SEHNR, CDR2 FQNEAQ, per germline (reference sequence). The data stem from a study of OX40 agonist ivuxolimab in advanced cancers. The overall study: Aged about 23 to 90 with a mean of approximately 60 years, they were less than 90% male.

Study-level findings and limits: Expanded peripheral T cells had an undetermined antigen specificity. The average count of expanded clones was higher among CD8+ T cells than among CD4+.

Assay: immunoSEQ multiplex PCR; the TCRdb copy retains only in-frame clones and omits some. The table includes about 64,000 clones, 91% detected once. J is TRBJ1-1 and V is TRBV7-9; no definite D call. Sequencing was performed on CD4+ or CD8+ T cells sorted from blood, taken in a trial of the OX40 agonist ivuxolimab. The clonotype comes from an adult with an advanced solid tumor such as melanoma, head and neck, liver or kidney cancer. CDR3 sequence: CASRGETEAFF. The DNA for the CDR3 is TGTGCCAGCAGGGGCGAAACTGAAGCTTTCTTT.